Listed here are 23 T cell receptor beta chains from one sample, sequenced in a study of blood T cell repertoires in COVID-19. Sequencing used immunoSEQ multiplex PCR; TCRdb keeps in-frame clones, though not all of them. Of 150,000 or so clones listed, about 90% were seen once; the top ten hold 1.2%. Sequencing was carried out using PBMCs or T cells enriched from blood (not recorded which). These receptors were taken from a human donor with acute COVID-19. The donor label of this sample is uncertain.

The J gene is TRBJ1-4, the V gene TRBV5-1; TRBD1 might be the D (5 bases). The germline V and J ends were trimmed by 0 bases and 2 bases, with 8 bases remaining between them. This CDR3 comprises 15 residues. Germline V CDR1 and CDR2: SGHRS, YFSETQ. The CDR3 is CASSLAAGTNEKLFF. The CDR3 DNA reads as TGCGCCAGCAGCTTGGCCGCAGGGACTAATGAAAAACTGTTTTTT.

The V gene is TRBV7-2, the J gene TRBJ2-5; D is undetermined. The CDR3 contains 11 residues. Germline-derived CDR1 and CDR2 are SGHTA and FQGNSA. Trimming pared 4 bases from V and 4 bases from J, leaving 4 bases between. CDR3 sequence (DNA): TGTGCCAGCAGCTCCTTAGAGACCCAGTACTTC. Encoded protein: CASSSLETQYF. The complete variable domain, with remaining parts taken from reference TRBV7-2 and TRBJ2-5, reads GAGVSQSPSNKVTEKGKDVELRCDPISGHTALYWYRQSLGQGLEFLIYFQGNSAPDKSGLPSDRFSAERTGGSVSTLTIQRTQQEDSAVYLCASSSLETQYFGPGTRLLVL.

The V gene is TRBV7-9, the J gene TRBJ2-4; D remains unclear. The V end was cut by 1 base, the J end by 0 bases, with 16 bases between. CDR1 and CDR2 from the germline V gene are SEHNR and FQNEAQ (reference sequence). The CDR3 contains 18 residues. CDR3 sequence: CASSLESWRPLAKNIQYF. CDR3 bases: TGTGCCAGCAGCTTAGAGAGTTGGCGGCCACTAGCCAAAAACATTCAGTACTTC.

The CDR3 here is CASSQAGGASNQPQHF. The CDR3, as DNA: TGTGCCAGCAGCCAAGCGGGGGGGGCAAGCAATCAGCCCCAGCATTTT. The chain combines TRBV4-2 with TRBJ1-5, with a tentative D call TRBD1 (6 bases). CDR1 and CDR2 (germline): LGHNA, YNFKEQ. CDR3 size: 16 residues. With 1 base removed from V and 1 base from J, the gap between germline ends came to 11 bases.

This sequence joins TRBV5-6 and TRBJ2-1; D is possibly TRBD2 (6 bases). V lost 0 bases and J lost 4, with 14 bases in between. Germline CDR1 is SGHDT and CDR2 is YYEEEE. This CDR3 region has 16 residues. CDR3 bases: TGTGCCAGCAGCTTGGAAGTTGCTAGCGCTTACAATGAGCAGTTCTTC. Amino acid sequence: CASSLEVASAYNEQFF.

The CDR3, as DNA: TGTGCCGCAGCAGAGAGTAGCGGGGGGGTCGATACGCAGTATTTT. Translating gives CAAAESSGGVDTQYF. The chain employs TRBV6-5 and TRBJ2-3; 11 bases match TRBD2. Germline V gene sequence: CDR1 MNHEY, CDR2 SVGAGI. J was trimmed by 6 bases and V by 11 bases; bases with no gene match: 13. This CDR3 spans 15 amino acids.

This clone has just one count. The rearrangement links TRBV7-9 to TRBJ2-7; the D gene is possibly TRBD1 (6 bases). Germline V gene lookup returns CDR1 SEHNR and CDR2 FQNEAQ (reference sequence). The V end lost 4 bases, the J end lost 2 bases, and 9 bases lay between the germline ends. This CDR3 is 13 amino acids long. The CDR3 bases are TGTGCCAGCAGCTCACAGGGCACCTACGAGCAGTACTTC. It encodes CASSSQGTYEQYF.

This rearrangement joins TRBV5-5 to TRBJ2-7, with D maybe TRBD2 (6 bases). With 1 base removed from V and 0 bases from J, the gap between germline ends came to 11 bases. The CDR3 runs 15 residues. Germline CDR1 and CDR2: SGHKS and YYEKEE (reference sequence). The DNA for the CDR3 is TGTGCCAGCAGCTTGAGCGGGTCTCCCTCCTACGAGCAGTACTTC. Translated, it gives CASSLSGSPSYEQYF.

The V call is TRBV2, the J call TRBJ2-2; TRBD1 matches at 8 bases. With V trimmed by 3 bases and J by 4 bases, 1 base remained unmatched. The V gene's germline CDR1 is SNHLY and CDR2 FYNNEI. The CDR3 runs to 14 residues. Written as DNA, the CDR3 is TGTGCCAGCAGTGACAGGGGGCGCACCGGGGAGCTGTTTTTT. This encodes CASSDRGRTGELFF.

With regard to this clone: A read error may account for a junction end that differs from germline. The chain recombines TRBV3-1 (or the pseudogene TRBV3-2) with TRBJ2-7; weak D call: TRBD1 (6 bases). Germline assignment: CDR1 LGHDT and CDR2 YNNKEL (reference sequence). The CDR3 runs 14 residues. In nucleotides, the CDR3 is TGTGCCAGCACCCAAGGACAGCGTGGTCACGAGCAGTACTTC. This encodes CASTQGQRGHEQYF.

V usage is TRBV7-2 and J usage is TRBJ1-1; D unclear. V lost 3 bases, J lost 1 base, and 6 bases lay in between. CDR3 length equals 13 residues. Germline V gene data show CDR1 as SGHTA and CDR2 as FQGNSA. The chain's CDR3 is CASSFAGNTEAFF. CDR3 nucleotides: TGTGCCAGCAGCTTTGCGGGGAACACTGAAGCTTTCTTT.

The chain links TRBV18 to TRBJ2-4; 7 nucleotides match TRBD1. After removal of 4 bases from V and 0 bases from J, the junction contained 6 bases not matched to a gene. Germline V gene sequence: CDR1 KGHSH, CDR2 LQKENI. The CDR3 contains 16 residues. The CDR3 here is CASSLFDRAAKNIQYF. In DNA, the CDR3 is TGTGCCAGCTCACTCTTCGACAGGGCAGCCAAAAACATTCAGTACTTC.

This clone appeared a single time. CDR3: CASSPVPGTEAFF. The CDR3 DNA is TGTGCCAGCTCACCAGTCCCCGGCACTGAAGCTTTCTTT. This chain links TRBV18 with TRBJ1-1; D unresolved. Germline CDR1 is KGHSH and CDR2 is LQKENI. The ends were cut back, 2 bases at V and 4 bases at J, with 8 bases in the middle. This CDR3 contains 13 residues.

In DNA, the CDR3 is TGCGCCAGCAGCACCCAATCGACAGACCTTGGCTATGGCTACACCTTC. As protein: CASSTQSTDLGYGYTF. The chain carries TRBV4-1 and TRBJ1-2; possibly TRBD1 for D (5 bases). Trimming removed 5 bases from V and 4 bases from J, with 20 bases in between. CDR1 and CDR2 from the germline V gene are MGHRA and YSYEKL. This CDR3 contains 16 residues.

V is TRBV24-1 and J is TRBJ2-3; D perhaps matches TRBD2 (5 bases). The V gene's germline CDR1 is KGHDR and CDR2 SFDVKD. Deletions cut 0 bases from V and 4 bases from J, with 13 bases between. CDR3 length: 16 amino acids. CDR3 sequence: CATSDLFAGGADTQYF. The CDR3 nucleotides read TGTGCCACCAGTGATTTGTTTGCGGGTGGGGCAGATACGCAGTATTTT.

This chain joins TRBV27 and TRBJ1-2; D is undetermined. Trimming removed 8 bases at V and 5 bases at J, with 9 bases between. The CDR3 totals 11 residues. Germline CDR1 and CDR2: MNHEY and SMNVEV (reference sequence). The CDR3 here is CASGPSYGYTF. In nucleotides, the CDR3 is TGTGCCAGCGGCCCCTCGTATGGCTACACCTTC.

This rearrangement joins TRBV6-6 to TRBJ1-4, with 7 bases matching TRBD1. The junction had 1 base not matched to a gene; V was cut back by 6 bases and J by 6 bases. Germline CDR1 is MNHNY and CDR2 is SVGAGI (reference sequence). CDR3 length equals 12 residues. CDR3 sequence (DNA): TGTGCCAGCAGCCAGGGGGATGAAAAACTGTTTTTT. Protein: CASSQGDEKLFF.

This sequence joins TRBV5-6 and TRBJ2-7, with D possibly matching TRBD2 (6 bases). Trimming removed 4 bases from V and 4 bases from J, with 12 bases in between. CDR3 size: 13 residues. Germline V CDR1 and CDR2: SGHDT, YYEEEE. The CDR3 nucleotides read TGTGCCAGCAGCGGAGGGGATGGGTACGAGCAGTACTTC. Protein sequence: CASSGGDGYEQYF.

Remarks on this clone: The junction differs from germline at one of its ends, possibly a read error. The rearrangement joins TRBV27 to TRBJ1-5; 8 bases agree with TRBD1. Germline V gene data show CDR1 as MNHEY and CDR2 as SMNVEV (reference sequence). This CDR3 has 14 amino acids. The CDR3 loop reads CASSSRGPGKPQHF. The CDR3 coding sequence is TGTGCCAGTAGTTCCAGGGGGCCGGGAAAGCCCCAGCATTTT.

The chain is built from TRBV19 and TRBJ1-2; the D gene is possibly TRBD1 (5 bases). Germline V gene sequence: CDR1 LNHDA, CDR2 SQIVND (reference sequence). The CDR3 sequence is 14 residues long. V was pared by 3 bases and J by 5 bases, with 13 bases between. DNA for the CDR3: TGTGCCAGTAGTATCTTTCTCAGGGTTTATGGCTACACCTTC. It specifies CASSIFLRVYGYTF.

V usage is TRBV5-6 and J usage is TRBJ2-7; TRBD1 matches 9 bases. CDR3 length equals 15 residues. Germline CDR1 is SGHDT and CDR2 is YYEEEE. Unmatched junction bases numbered 11, after V lost 5 bases and J lost 5 bases. CDR3 loop: CASSLTGTGSHEQYF. In DNA, the CDR3 is TGTGCCAGCAGTCTGACCGGGACAGGGTCCCACGAGCAGTACTTC.

This chain uses TRBV7-6 with TRBJ1-3; a possible D gene is TRBD1 (5 bases). The CDR3 runs 16 residues. Between the trimmed V and J ends, which lost 1 base and 4 bases, there was a span of 14 bases. Per germline, CDR1 SGHVS and CDR2 FNYEAQ. In nucleotides, the CDR3 is TGTGCCAGCAGCTTAGGTCCGGGGGGAGACGGAAACACCATATATTTT. Residues: CASSLGPGGDGNTIYF.

V is TRBV28 and J is TRBJ1-5; 11 nucleotides line up with TRBD1. Trimming cost V 4 bases and J 3 bases; bases outside gene matches: 5. This CDR3 is 16 amino acids long. Germline values: CDR1 MDHEN, CDR2 SYDVKM. CDR3 nucleotide sequence: TGTGCCAGCAGTTCTTGGGACAGGGGGAACAATCAGCCCCAGCATTTT. It translates to CASSSWDRGNNQPQHF.